This paragraph covers one TCR beta chain sequence. As yet, its antigen is unknown. This CDR3 contains 18 residues. Germline V gene sequence: CDR1 GTSNPN, CDR2 SVGIG (reference sequence). V lost 0 bases, J lost 7 bases, and 20 bases stayed unmatched. Sequencing used immunoSEQ multiplex PCR; TCRdb keeps in-frame clones, though not all of them. The sample records under 100,000 clones, approximately 96% being singletons. The data belong to a study of cytomegalovirus exposure and HLA in healthy donors. About the study: The 120 validation repertoires used the same platform as the roughly 700 first-cohort repertoires (as reported by a later analysis).

Points from the study as a whole: Researchers catalogued about 160 TCR beta chains as cytomegalovirus-associated. TCR sequences were mostly rare, though some public TCRs occurred in many donors.

Sequencing was done on a sample of PBMCs. The receptor was derived from a man in his late teens or twenties in good health and CMV-seronegative. V is TRBV30 and J is TRBJ1-2; TRBD1 matches at 7 bases. CDR3 protein: CAWSVRPPTGNPDVGYTF. CDR3 coding DNA: TGTGCCTGGAGTGTACGGCCCCCGACAGGGAACCCAGACGTTGGCTACACCTTC.